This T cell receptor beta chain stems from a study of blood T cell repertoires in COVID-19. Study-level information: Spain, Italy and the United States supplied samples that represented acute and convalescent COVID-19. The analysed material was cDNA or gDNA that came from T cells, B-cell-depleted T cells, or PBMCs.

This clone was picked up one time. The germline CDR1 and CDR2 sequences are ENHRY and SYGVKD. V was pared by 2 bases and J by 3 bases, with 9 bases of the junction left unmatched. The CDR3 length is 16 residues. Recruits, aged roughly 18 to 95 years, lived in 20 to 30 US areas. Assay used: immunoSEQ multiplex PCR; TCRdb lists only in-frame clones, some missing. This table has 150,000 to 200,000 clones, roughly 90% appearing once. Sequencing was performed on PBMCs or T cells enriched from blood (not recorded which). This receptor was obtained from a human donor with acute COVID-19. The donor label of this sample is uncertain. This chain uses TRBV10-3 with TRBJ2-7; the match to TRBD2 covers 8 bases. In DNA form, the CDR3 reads TGTGCCATCAGTGAGCCCCTGGGGGCGGGGGGCTACGAGCAGTACTTC. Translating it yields CAISEPLGAGGYEQYF.